The entry below gives a single T cell receptor beta chain sequence along with its context. This clone counts as medium-sized (0.01 to 0.1%). Its antigen target is currently unknown. Qualities for individual bases were not recorded, and no much larger clone is one base off. A distance of 14 bases separates the germline ends of V and J, which lose 5 bases and 4 bases respectively. The germline V gene (reference sequence) sets CDR1 to SEHNR and CDR2 to FQNEAQ. The CDR3 sequence holds 14 residues, the cysteine and phenylalanine included. Only CDR3 DNA is held: 42 bases, read in frame from base 1. The sample's treatment or condition label, in plain terms: some 19 received Ad26.COV2.S at low or high dose, single or two shots; about 5 received placebo; per-sample allocation not given. For vaccine and placebo recipients, repertoires were sequenced using samples collected on day 63 after the first injection. Between 29 July and 7 August 2020, Cohort 1b enrolled 25 adults aged 18-55 years at one site in Boston, USA. Ad26.COV2.S was a replication-incompetent adenovirus type 26 vector that expressed a prefusion-stabilized SARS-CoV-2 spike protein derived from the original Wuhan strain.

This record belongs to a study of Ad26.COV2.S vaccination and SARS-CoV-2 variants (dated by TCRdb to 2020 to 2023). General notes on the study: Donors in the vaccine arm were drawn from COV1001, a multicentre, randomized, double-blind, placebo-controlled phase I-IIa trial testing Ad26.COV2.S in healthy adults. Participants in the trial were split at random into five groups of five each, receiving low-dose or high-dose Ad26.COV2.S once or twice, or else placebo on both occasions. Investigators did not know the trial group allocation while performing experiments and assessing outcomes. The TCR-sequenced set comprised around 32 samples: some 19 Ad26.COV2.S vaccine recipients, 5 placebo recipients and 8 SARS-CoV-2 convalescent individuals. Dosing of Ad26.COV2.S was intramuscular, at either 5x10^10 or 1x10^11 viral particles, delivered as one shot or as two shots spaced 56 days apart. TCRbeta repertoire sequencing served as the tool for gauging how specific and how broad the SARS-CoV-2-reactive T cell receptors were following Ad26.COV2.S vaccination.

What the authors observed across the whole study: Comparing responses between vaccine doses or regimens was not something the study was powered to do. Vaccine and placebo recipients had similar non-spike TCR breadth, a finding consistent with the vaccine containing only spike. According to the authors, total T cell responses may have been underestimated by the TCR breadth and depth analyses. Higher spike-specific TCR breadth was observed in Ad26.COV2.S recipients than in placebo recipients (P = 0.0014). After vaccination, substantial breadth of spike-specific CD8+ and CD4+ T cell responses was reported.

The immunoSEQ Assay was used to sequence TCRbeta CDR3 regions. After extraction, genomic DNA underwent amplification by bias-controlled multiplex PCR, followed by high-throughput sequencing. On the authors' methods: Collapsing and filtering of sequences were performed to quantify the absolute abundance of each unique TCRbeta CDR3 region. T cell fraction was estimated by normalizing TCRbeta template counts to usable DNA, which was measured by amplifying reference genes present in all nucleated cells. Repertoire TCRs were annotated as SARS-CoV-2-specific when V gene, CDR3 amino acid sequence and J gene were exactly matched to a known reactive TCR set. MIRA supplied the reference SARS-CoV-2 TCR set, which was filtered for enrichment in COVID-19-positive ImmuneCODE repertoires so that public or cross-reactive TCRs were removed. Drawing on the MIRA antigens, annotated TCRs were analysed further at the level of specific ORF or position within ORF. Depth was the summed frequency of annotated unique rearrangements, while breadth was defined as annotated unique rearrangements over total unique productive rearrangements. TCR breadth was compared between groups using two-sided Wilcoxon rank-sum tests. The table comes from immuneACCESS by way of TCRdb, which keeps in-frame sequences with V and J called. Part of the clones is missing from these tables; in studies checked, under half for an unresolved V gene and the rest for unknown reasons. V and J calls and clone size are those listed in that table; D and trimming were worked out from the DNA. Recorded for this sample are approximately 420,000 clones; around 85% of them occurred a single time. The ten largest account for approximately 3.7% of the sample.

The sequencing used peripheral blood, collected in a trial of Ad26.COV2.S vaccine versus placebo. In this chain, TRBV7-9 is recombined with TRBJ1-2, and perhaps TRBD1 as D gene, on 5 matching bases. The receptor was isolated from a person between 18 and 65 years old who received the Ad26.COV2.S COVID-19 vaccine or a placebo. The bases are TGTGCCAGCAGCGCCGGGACGGCACTCTATGGCTACACCTTC. This yields the protein CASSAGTALYGYTF.